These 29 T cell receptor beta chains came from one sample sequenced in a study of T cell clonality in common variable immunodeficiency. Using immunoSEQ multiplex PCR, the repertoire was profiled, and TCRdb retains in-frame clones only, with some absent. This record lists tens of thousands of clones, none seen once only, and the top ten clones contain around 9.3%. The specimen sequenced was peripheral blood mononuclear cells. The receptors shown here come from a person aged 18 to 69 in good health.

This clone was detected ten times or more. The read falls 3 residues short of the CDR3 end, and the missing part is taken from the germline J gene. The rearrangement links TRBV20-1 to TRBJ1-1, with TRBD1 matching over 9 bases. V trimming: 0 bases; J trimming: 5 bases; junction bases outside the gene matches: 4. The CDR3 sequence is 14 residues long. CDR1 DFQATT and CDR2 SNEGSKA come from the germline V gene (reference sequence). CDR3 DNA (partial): TGCAGTGCTAGAGATAAGGGACAGGGAACTGAA. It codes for CSARDKGQGTE. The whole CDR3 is CSARDKGQGTEAFF.

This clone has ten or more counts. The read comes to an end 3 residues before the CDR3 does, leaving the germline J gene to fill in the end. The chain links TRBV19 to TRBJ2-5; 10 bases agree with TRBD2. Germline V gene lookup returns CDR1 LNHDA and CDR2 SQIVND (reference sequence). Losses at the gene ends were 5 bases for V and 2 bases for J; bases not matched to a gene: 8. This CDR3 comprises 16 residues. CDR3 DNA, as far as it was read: TGTGCCAGTAGTGGGAGCCGGACTAGCGGACAAGAGACC. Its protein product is CASSGSRTSGQET. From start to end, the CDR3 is CASSGSRTSGQETQYF.

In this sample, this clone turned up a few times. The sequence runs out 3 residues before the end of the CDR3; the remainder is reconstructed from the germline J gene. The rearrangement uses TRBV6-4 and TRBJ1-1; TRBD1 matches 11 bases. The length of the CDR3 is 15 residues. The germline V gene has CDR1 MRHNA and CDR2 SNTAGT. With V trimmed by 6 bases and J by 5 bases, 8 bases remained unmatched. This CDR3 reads CASSHFRDRGTEAFF. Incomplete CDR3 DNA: TGTGCCAGCAGCCACTTCCGGGACAGGGGGACTGAA.

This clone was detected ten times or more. The CDR3 DNA, read in part, is TGTGCCAGCAGCTTCCAGGGGAAGTCGGGC. It is translated as CASSFQGKSG. The entire CDR3 protein reads CASSFQGKSGYTF. This chain uses TRBV7-9 with TRBJ1-2, with D possibly matching TRBD1 (6 bases). The sequenced fragment ends 3 residues before the CDR3 boundary, so the rest is inferred from the germline J gene. Germline V CDR1 and CDR2: SEHNR, FQNEAQ (reference sequence). This CDR3 has 13 amino acids.

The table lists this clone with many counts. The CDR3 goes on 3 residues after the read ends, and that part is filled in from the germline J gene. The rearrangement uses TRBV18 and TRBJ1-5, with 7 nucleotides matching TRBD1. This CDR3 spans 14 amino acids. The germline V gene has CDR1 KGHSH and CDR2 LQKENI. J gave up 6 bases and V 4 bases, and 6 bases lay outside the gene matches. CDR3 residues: CASSQTGAGQPQHF. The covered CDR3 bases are TGTGCCAGCTCACAAACAGGGGCGGGTCAGCCC.

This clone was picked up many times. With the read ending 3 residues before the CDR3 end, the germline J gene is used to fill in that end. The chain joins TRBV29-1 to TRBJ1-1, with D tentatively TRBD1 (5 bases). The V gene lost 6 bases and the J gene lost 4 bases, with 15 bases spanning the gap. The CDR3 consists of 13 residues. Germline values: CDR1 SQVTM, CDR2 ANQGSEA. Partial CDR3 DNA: TGCAGCGTAGCAGGGTTCCTGAGCACTGAA. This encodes CSVAGFLSTE. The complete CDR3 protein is CSVAGFLSTEAFF.

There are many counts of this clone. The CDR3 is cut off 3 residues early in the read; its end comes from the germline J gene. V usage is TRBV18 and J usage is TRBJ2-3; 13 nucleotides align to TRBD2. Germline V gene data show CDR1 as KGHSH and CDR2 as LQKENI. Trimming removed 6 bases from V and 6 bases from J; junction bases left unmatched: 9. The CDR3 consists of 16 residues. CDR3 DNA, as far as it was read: TGTGCCAGCTCCCCCCCGGGACTAGCGGGACCGGATACG. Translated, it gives CASSPPGLAGPDT. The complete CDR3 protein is CASSPPGLAGPDTQYF.

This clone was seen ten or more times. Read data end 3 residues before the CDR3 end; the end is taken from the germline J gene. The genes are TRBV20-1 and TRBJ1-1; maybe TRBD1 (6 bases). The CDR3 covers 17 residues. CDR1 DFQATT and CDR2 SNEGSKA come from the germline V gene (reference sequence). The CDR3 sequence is CSARPGSATTGRGRAFF. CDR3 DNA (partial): TGCAGTGCCCGTCCGGGCAGCGCCACGACGGGCAGGGGAAGA.

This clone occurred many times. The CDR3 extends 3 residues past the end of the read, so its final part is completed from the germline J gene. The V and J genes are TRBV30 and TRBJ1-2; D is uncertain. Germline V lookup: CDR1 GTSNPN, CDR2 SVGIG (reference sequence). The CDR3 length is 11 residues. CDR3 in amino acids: CAWSVTSMYTF. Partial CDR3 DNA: TGTGCCTGGAGTGTGACTTCGATG.

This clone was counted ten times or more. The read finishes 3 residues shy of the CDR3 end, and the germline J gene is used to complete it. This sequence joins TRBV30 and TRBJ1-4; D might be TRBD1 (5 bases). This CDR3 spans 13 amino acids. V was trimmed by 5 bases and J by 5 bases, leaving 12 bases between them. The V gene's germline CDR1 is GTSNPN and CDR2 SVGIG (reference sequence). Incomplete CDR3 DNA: TGTGCCTGGGGACGACAGTCAAATGAAAAA. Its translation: CAWGRQSNEK. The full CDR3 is CAWGRQSNEKLFF. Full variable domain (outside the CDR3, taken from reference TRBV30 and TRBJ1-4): SQTIHQWPATLVQPVGSPLSLECTVEGTSNPNLYWYRQAAGRGLQLLFYSVGIGQISSEVPQNLSASRPQDRQFILSSKKLLLSDSGFYLCAWGRQSNEKLFFGSGTQLSVL.

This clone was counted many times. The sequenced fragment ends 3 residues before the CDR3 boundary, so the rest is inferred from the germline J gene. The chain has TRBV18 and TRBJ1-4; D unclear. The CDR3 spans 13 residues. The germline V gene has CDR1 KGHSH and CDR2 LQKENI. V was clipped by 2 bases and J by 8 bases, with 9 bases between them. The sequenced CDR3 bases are TGTGCCAGCTCACCAGGGCAGGCAGAAAAA. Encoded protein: CASSPGQAEK. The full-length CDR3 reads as CASSPGQAEKLFF.

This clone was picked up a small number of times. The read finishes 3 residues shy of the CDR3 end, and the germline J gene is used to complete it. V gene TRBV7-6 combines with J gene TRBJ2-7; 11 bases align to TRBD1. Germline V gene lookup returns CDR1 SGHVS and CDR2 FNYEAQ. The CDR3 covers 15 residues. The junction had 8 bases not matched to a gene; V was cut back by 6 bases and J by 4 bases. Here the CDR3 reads CASSPGTGGSYEQYF. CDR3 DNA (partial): TGTGCCAGCAGTCCTGGGACAGGGGGATCGTACGAG.

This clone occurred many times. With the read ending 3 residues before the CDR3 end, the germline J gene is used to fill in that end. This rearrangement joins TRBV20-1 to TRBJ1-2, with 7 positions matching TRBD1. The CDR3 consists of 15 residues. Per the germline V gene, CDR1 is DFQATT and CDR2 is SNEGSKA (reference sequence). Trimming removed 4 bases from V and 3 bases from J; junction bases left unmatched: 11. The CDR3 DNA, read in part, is TGCAGTGCTATGGGCAGGGACAGAACTTACTATGGC. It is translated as CSAMGRDRTYYG. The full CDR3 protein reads CSAMGRDRTYYGYTF.

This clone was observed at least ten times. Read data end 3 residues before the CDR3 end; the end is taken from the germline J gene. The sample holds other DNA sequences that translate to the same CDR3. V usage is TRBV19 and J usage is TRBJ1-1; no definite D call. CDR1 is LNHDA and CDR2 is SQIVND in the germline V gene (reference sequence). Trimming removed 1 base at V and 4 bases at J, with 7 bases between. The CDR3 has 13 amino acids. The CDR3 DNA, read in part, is TGTGCCAGTAGTATAGGAGGGTTCACTGAA. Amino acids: CASSIGGFTE. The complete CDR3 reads CASSIGGFTEAFF. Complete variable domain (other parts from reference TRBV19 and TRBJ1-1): DGGITQSPKYLFRKEGQNVTLSCEQNLNHDAMYWYRQDPGQGLRLIYYSQIVNDFQKGDIAEGYSVSREKKESFPLTVTSAQKNPTAFYLCASSIGGFTEAFFGQGTRLTVV.

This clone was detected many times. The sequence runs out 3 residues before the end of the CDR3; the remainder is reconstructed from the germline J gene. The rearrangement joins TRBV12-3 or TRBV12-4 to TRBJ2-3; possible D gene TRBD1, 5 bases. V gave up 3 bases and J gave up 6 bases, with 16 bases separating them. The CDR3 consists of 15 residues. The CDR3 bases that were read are TGTGCCAGCAGTTTTCGGCAGGGCCGTGGGGATACG. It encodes CASSFRQGRGDT. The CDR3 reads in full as CASSFRQGRGDTQYF.

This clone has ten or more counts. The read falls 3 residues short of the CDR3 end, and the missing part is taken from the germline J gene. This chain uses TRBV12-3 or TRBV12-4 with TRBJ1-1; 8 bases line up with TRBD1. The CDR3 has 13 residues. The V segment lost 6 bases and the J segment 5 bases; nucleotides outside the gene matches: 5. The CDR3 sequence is CASRYQGATEAFF. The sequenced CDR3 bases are TGTGCCAGCAGGTACCAGGGGGCGACTGAA.

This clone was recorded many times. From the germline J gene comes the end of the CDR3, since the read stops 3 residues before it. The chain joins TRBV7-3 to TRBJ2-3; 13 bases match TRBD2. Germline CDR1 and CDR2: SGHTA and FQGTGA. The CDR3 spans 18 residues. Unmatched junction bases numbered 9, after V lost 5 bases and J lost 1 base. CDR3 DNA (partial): TGTGCCAGCAGCCGACGCTCAGGACTAGCGGGGGGCACAGATACG. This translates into CASSRRSGLAGGTDT. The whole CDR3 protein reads CASSRRSGLAGGTDTQYF.

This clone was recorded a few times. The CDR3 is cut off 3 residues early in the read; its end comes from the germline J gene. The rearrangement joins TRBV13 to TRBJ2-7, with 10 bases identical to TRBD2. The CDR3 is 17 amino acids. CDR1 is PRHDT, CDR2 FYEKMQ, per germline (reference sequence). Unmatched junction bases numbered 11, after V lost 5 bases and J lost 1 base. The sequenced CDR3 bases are TGTGCCAGCAGCCTGGGGATAGCGGGAGGTCCGTCCTACGAG. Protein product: CASSLGIAGGPSYE. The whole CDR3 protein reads CASSLGIAGGPSYEQYF.

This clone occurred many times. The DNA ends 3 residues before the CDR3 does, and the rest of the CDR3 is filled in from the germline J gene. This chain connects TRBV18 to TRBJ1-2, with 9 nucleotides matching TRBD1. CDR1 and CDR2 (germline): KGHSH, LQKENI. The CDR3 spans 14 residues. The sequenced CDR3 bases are TGTGCCAGCTCACCAATCGGACAGGGGCAGGGC. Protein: CASSPIGQGQG. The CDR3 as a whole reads CASSPIGQGQGYTF. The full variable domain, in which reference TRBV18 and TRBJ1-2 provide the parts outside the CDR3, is NAGVMQNPRHLVRRRGQEARLRCSPMKGHSHVYWYRQLPEEGLKFMVYLQKENIIDESGMPKERFSAEFPKEGPSILRIQQVVRGDSAAYFCASSPIGQGQGYTFGSGTRLTVV.

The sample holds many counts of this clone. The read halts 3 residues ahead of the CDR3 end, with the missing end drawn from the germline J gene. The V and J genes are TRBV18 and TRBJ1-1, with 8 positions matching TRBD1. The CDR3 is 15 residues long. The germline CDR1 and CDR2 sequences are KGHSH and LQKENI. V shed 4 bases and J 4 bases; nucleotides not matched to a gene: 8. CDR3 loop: CASSRTGQVATEAFF. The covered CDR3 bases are TGTGCCAGCTCACGAACGGGACAGGTGGCCACTGAA.

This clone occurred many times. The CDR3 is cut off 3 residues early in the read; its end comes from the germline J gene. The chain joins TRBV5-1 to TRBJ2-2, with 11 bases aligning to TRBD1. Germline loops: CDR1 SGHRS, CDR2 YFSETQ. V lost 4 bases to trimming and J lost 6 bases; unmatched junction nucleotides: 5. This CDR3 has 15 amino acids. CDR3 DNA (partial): TGCGCCAGCAGCACTGGGACAGGGGGGGCCGGGGAG. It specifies CASSTGTGGAGE. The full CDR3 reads CASSTGTGGAGELFF.

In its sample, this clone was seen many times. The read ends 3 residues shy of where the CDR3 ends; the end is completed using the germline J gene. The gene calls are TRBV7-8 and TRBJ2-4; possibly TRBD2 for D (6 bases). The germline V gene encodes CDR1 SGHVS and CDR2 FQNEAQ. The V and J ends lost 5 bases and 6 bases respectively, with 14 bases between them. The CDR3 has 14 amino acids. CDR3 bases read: TGTGCCAGCAGCCAAGGGCCCGGGGGAAACATT. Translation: CASSQGPGGNI. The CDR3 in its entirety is CASSQGPGGNIQYF.

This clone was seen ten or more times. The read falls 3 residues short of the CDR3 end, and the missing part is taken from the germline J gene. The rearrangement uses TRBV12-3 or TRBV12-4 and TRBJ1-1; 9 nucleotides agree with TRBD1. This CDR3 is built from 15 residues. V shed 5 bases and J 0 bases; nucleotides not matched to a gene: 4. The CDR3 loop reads CASSPQGAVNTEAFF. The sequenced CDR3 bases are TGTGCCAGCAGTCCACAGGGGGCCGTGAACACTGAA.

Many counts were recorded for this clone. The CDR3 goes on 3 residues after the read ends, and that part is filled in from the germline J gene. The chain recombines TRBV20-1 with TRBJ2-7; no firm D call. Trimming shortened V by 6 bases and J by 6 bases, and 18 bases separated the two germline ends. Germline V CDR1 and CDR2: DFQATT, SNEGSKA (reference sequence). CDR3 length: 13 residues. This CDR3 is CSALRPGIGEQYF. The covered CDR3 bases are TGCAGTGCCTTACGTCCGGGTATCGGCGAG.

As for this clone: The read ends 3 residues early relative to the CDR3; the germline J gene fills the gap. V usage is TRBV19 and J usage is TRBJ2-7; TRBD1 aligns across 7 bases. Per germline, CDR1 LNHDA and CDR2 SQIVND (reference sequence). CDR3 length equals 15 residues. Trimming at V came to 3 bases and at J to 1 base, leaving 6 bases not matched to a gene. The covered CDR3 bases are TGTGCCAGTAGTATTTCATCGACAGGGTCCTACGAG. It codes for CASSISSTGSYE. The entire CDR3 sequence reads CASSISSTGSYEQYF. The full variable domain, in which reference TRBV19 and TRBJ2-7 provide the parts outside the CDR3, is DGGITQSPKYLFRKEGQNVTLSCEQNLNHDAMYWYRQDPGQGLRLIYYSQIVNDFQKGDIAEGYSVSREKKESFPLTVTSAQKNPTAFYLCASSISSTGSYEQYFGPGTRLTVT.

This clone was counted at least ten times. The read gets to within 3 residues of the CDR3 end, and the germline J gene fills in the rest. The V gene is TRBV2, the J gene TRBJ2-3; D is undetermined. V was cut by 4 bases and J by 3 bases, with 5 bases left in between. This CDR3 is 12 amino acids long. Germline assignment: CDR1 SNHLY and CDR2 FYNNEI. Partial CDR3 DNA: TGTGCCAGCAGTGTCCAAACAGATACG. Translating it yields CASSVQTDT. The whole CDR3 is CASSVQTDTQYF.

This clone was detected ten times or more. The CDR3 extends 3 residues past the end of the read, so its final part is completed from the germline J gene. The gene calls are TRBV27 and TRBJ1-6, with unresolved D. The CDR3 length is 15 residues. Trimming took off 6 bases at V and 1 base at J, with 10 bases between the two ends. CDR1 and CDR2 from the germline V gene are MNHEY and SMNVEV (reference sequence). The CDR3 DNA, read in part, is TGTGCCAGCAGGCAAGCTCCTTCCTATAATTCACCC. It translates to CASRQAPSYNSP. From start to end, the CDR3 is CASRQAPSYNSPLHF.

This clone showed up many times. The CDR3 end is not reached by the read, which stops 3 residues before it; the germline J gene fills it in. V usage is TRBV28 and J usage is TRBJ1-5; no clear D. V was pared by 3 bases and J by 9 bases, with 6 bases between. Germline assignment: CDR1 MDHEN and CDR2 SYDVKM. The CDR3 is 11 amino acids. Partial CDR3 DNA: TGTGCCAGCAGTTTTAGTCCGCCC. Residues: CASSFSPP. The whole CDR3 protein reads CASSFSPPQHF.

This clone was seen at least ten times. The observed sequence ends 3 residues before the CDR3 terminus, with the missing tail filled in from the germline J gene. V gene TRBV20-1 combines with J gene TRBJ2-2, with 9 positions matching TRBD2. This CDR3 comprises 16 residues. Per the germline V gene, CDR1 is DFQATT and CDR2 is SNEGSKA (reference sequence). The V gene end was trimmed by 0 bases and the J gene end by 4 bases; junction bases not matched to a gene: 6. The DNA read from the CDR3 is TGCAGTGCTAGAGATGTGAGGACTAGCGTCACCGGGGAG. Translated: CSARDVRTSVTGE. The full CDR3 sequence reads CSARDVRTSVTGELFF.